The 8 T cell receptor beta chains below all came from one sample that was sequenced in a study of CD8+ T cells in alopecia areata. Extracted RNA was reverse transcribed into cDNA, the sequencing template. Clones were sequenced by immunoSEQ multiplex PCR, and TCRdb holds only the in-frame ones, with some missing. Of around 140,000 clones listed, about 51% were seen once; the top ten hold 0.8% to 1%. Material: CD4+ T cells sorted from blood, obtained at week 0. These receptors all stem from a human donor with alopecia areata.

This rearrangement joins TRBV7-9 to TRBJ2-3, with no clear D. Looked up from germline, CDR1 is SEHNR and CDR2 is FQNEAQ (reference sequence). The CDR3 is made up of 14 amino acids. V was trimmed by 5 bases and J by 10 bases, leaving 19 bases between them. As DNA, the CDR3 is TGTGCCAGCAGCCAAGGCGCGCCGCCCTGGGCGCAGTATTTT. Its translation: CASSQGAPPWAQYF.

The V call is TRBV29-1, the J call TRBJ2-2; 13 bases are a match to TRBD2. CDR3 length equals 13 residues. The V segment lost 7 bases and the J segment 7 bases; nucleotides outside the gene matches: 3. Germline V gene lookup returns CDR1 SQVTM and CDR2 ANQGSEA. This CDR3 is CSARLAGGGELFF. The CDR3 DNA reads TGCAGCGCAAGACTAGCGGGAGGCGGGGAGCTGTTTTTT.

The rearrangement uses TRBV11-2 and TRBJ2-7, with TRBD1 matching over 7 bases. The J segment lost 2 bases and the V segment lost 0 bases, leaving 4 bases of the junction unmatched. This CDR3 comprises 15 residues. The germline V gene encodes CDR1 SGHAT and CDR2 FQNNGV. The CDR3 nucleotides are TGTGCCAGCAGCTTAGACTCGGGACAGACCTACGAGCAGTACTTC. Amino acids: CASSLDSGQTYEQYF. Variable domain in full (rest from reference TRBV11-2 and TRBJ2-7): EAGVAQSPRYKIIEKRQSVAFWCNPISGHATLYWYQQILGQGPKLLIQFQNNGVVDDSQLPKDRFSAERLKGVDSTLKIQPAKLEDSAVYLCASSLDSGQTYEQYFGPGTRLTVT.

This clone was recorded a few times. This chain uses TRBV6-6 with TRBJ2-1; D remains ambiguous. Germline CDR1 and CDR2: MNHNY and SVGAGI (reference sequence). The V end was cut by 2 bases, the J end by 7 bases, with 6 bases between. There are 12 residues in the CDR3. The CDR3 DNA sequence: TGTGCCAGCAGTTACGATAAGAATGAGCAGTTCTTC. It encodes CASSYDKNEQFF.

V usage is TRBV5-1 and J usage is TRBJ2-7; 10 bases fit TRBD2. The CDR3 spans 20 residues. Germline loops: CDR1 SGHRS, CDR2 YFSETQ. The junction had 22 bases not matched to a gene; V was cut back by 5 bases and J by 2 bases. CDR3 in DNA: TGCGCCAGCAGACAGAGGACTAGCGGTTCCTACGGGGGGGCGGCCTACGAGCAGTACTTC. Its translation: CASRQRTSGSYGGAAYEQYF.

The V call is TRBV2, the J call TRBJ1-1; D call uncertain. Germline CDR1 and CDR2: SNHLY and FYNNEI. The CDR3 spans 12 residues. V lost 3 bases and J 13 bases, leaving 15 bases between the germline ends. The CDR3 is CASSDINSDGFF. CDR3 sequence (DNA): TGTGCCAGCAGTGATATAAACTCTGACGGTTTCTTT.

This CDR3 reads CRTAGSGVHNEQFF. The CDR3 nucleotides are TGCAGAACTGCTGGTTCAGGGGTTCACAATGAGCAGTTCTTC. The chain combines TRBV29-1 with TRBJ2-1; possibly TRBD1 for D (6 bases). The CDR3 spans 14 residues. Germline V lookup: CDR1 SQVTM, CDR2 ANQGSEA.

CDR3 nucleotides: TGTGCCAGCAGCTGGATCCGGGACAGGGGCGCCGGGGAGCTGTTTTTT. This encodes CASSWIRDRGAGELFF. V and J are TRBV7-2 and TRBJ2-2; 10 bases match TRBD1. The CDR3 covers 16 residues. Trimming took 4 bases from V and 6 from J; bases not matched to a gene: 8. Germline values: CDR1 SGHTA, CDR2 FQGNSA.